These T cell receptor beta chains were read from a single sample in a study of a mutant IDH1 vaccine in newly diagnosed glioma. Their antigen targets remain unknown. TCRdb's copy holds only in-frame clones and misses some; the assay was immunoSEQ multiplex PCR. Of around 50,000 clones in the sample, 84% were seen once. The specimen was PBMCs, collected from a glioma patient whose treatment included an IDH1 peptide vaccine. The receptors originated from a woman aged 18-29 years with glioma. The CDR3 runs from the conserved cysteine through the conserved F or W. Fields, in order: D gene, V gene, J gene, clone size, CDR3 DNA, CDR3 protein. D genes are given only for firm matches. Rows give clone size only sometimes, using once, few, many, or a class for an expanded clone.

TRBD1,TRBV4-1,TRBJ2-7,-,TGCGCCAGCAGCCAACCCGGCCGGGACAGAGTCCACGAGCAGTACTTC,CASSQPGRDRVHEQYF
-,TRBV19,TRBJ2-3,-,TGTGCCAGTAGTATGACAGGATCAGATACGCAGTATTTT,CASSMTGSDTQYF
-,TRBV9,TRBJ2-1,-,TGTGCCAGCAGCGTAGGCCCGCTTATAGCGGAGGATTACAATGAGCAGTTCTTC,CASSVGPLIAEDYNEQFF
TRBD2,TRBV7-3,TRBJ2-1,-,TGTGCCAGCAGCTTGGTAAGGACTAGCTCCTACAATGAGCAGTTCTTC,CASSLVRTSSYNEQFF
-,TRBV7-9,TRBJ1-2,-,TGTGCCAGCAGCAGGCAACCGAGGTATGGCTACACCTTC,CASSRQPRYGYTF
-,TRBV18,TRBJ1-1,-,TGTGCCAGCTCACCACCTATCCAGGAGCCCATGAACACTGAAGCTTTCTTT,CASSPPIQEPMNTEAFF
-,TRBV10-3,TRBJ1-1,-,TGTGCCATCAGCGGCCTGAAGGGTGAAGCTTTCTTT,CAISGLKGEAFF
-,TRBV5-8,TRBJ2-5,-,TGTGCCAGCAGCTTGGGCACAGGGCAACAAGAGACCCAGTACTTC,CASSLGTGQQETQYF
TRBD1,TRBV7-8,TRBJ2-6,-,TGTGCCAGCAACGCCGGGACAGGGGCAACCTCTGGGGCCAACGTCCTGACTTTC,CASNAGTGATSGANVLTF
-,TRBV29-1,TRBJ2-7,-,TGCAGCGTTGTCCCCCGAGCAGGGAGCCTCTACGAGCAGTACTTC,CSVVPRAGSLYEQYF
-,TRBV19,TRBJ2-7,-,TGTGCCAGTAGTATGTGGCCCTACGAGCAGTACTTC,CASSMWPYEQYF
TRBD1,TRBV6-5,TRBJ1-1,-,TGTGCCAGCAGCTTGGGACAGGGGAACACTGAAGCTTTCTTT,CASSLGQGNTEAFF
-,TRBV5-1,TRBJ1-2,-,TGCGCCAGCAGCTTGGAAGGGGGTAGGGATGGCTACACCTTC,CASSLEGGRDGYTF
-,TRBV27,TRBJ2-2,-,TGTGCCAGCAGTTTCCGGGCCGGGGAGCTGTTTTTT,CASSFRAGELFF
-,TRBV5-8,TRBJ2-1,-,TGTGCCAGCAGCTCCAAAAGAAAGGCCTACAATGAGCAGTTCTTC,CASSSKRKAYNEQFF
TRBD1,TRBV9,TRBJ1-2,medium-sized,TGTGCCAGCAGCGTAGGGGCTGGGACAGTATATGGCTACACCTTC,CASSVGAGTVYGYTF
-,TRBV7-2,TRBJ2-4,-,TGTGCCAGCAGCGCGCCTCGGGTCGACCTAAACATTCAGTACTTC,CASSAPRVDLNIQYF
-,TRBV5-6,TRBJ2-3,-,TGTGCCAGCAGCTTGGTTCCGGGGGCGCCAGATACGCAGTATTTT,CASSLVPGAPDTQYF
-,TRBV19,TRBJ2-2,-,TGTGCCAGTAGTATAGGCCCCCTCGAGCTGTTTTTT,CASSIGPLELFF
TRBD2,TRBV7-9,TRBJ2-1,-,TGTGCCAGCAGCTTAGCCCCAGCGGGGGCGCCCCACAATGAGCAGTTCTTC,CASSLAPAGAPHNEQFF
TRBD2,TRBV7-9,TRBJ2-7,-,TGTGCCAGCAGCTTAGCCGGGAGGGCAGTGTACGAGCAGTACTTC,CASSLAGRAVYEQYF
-,TRBV5-1,TRBJ2-3,-,TGCGCCAGCAGCTTAATAAAGTTCACAGATACGCAGTATTTT,CASSLIKFTDTQYF
-,TRBV27,TRBJ2-3,-,TGTGCCAGCAGTCCCACGACTAGTGGGGTTTCAACAGATACGCAGTATTTT,CASSPTTSGVSTDTQYF
TRBD1,TRBV7-6,TRBJ1-1,-,TGTGCCAGCAGCCCCCCCGGGACAGGTGAAGCTTTCTTT,CASSPPGTGEAFF
-,TRBV7-8,TRBJ1-4,once,TGTGCCAGCAGCGGGGGTAGGCGTACAACTAATGAAAAACTGTTTTTT,CASSGGRRTTNEKLFF
-,TRBV15,TRBJ2-2,-,TGTGCCACCAGCAGAGTTGGCACCGGGGAGCTGTTTTTT,CATSRVGTGELFF
-,TRBV6-6,TRBJ2-7,-,TGTGCCAGCAGTTACGTGACGGGTTCTCCCTACGAGCAGTACTTC,CASSYVTGSPYEQYF
TRBD1,TRBV5-1,TRBJ2-5,-,TGCGCCAGCAGCTTGGCAAGGACAGGGCAAGAGACCCAGTACTTC,CASSLARTGQETQYF
TRBD1,TRBV7-8,TRBJ2-7,few,TGTGCCAGCAGCTCCCGACAGGGCCCTTCCTACGAGCAGTACTTC,CASSSRQGPSYEQYF
TRBD1,TRBV16,TRBJ2-1,-,TGTGCCAGCAGCCTAGGACAGGGGGTTGCTGAGCAGTTCTTC,CASSLGQGVAEQFF
TRBD1,TRBV27,TRBJ2-6,-,TGTGCCAGCAAAAGTGGGCCCACAGGGGGCACTGGGGCCAACGTCCTGACTTTC,CASKSGPTGGTGANVLTF
-,TRBV25-1,TRBJ1-1,-,TGTGCCAGCAGTGCCGGGGCAGGGATTTGGGCTGAAGCTTTCTTT,CASSAGAGIWAEAFF
TRBD1,TRBV13,TRBJ1-4,-,TGTGCCAGCAGCTTCGGAACAGGGGAAGAAAAACTGTTTTTT,CASSFGTGEEKLFF
TRBD2,TRBV9,TRBJ2-1,once,TGTGCCAGCAGCCTCCGACTAGCGGGGGGGCAGGACAATGAGCAGTTCTTC,CASSLRLAGGQDNEQFF
-,TRBV5-4,TRBJ1-5,-,TGTGCCAGCAGCTTGAATGGGGTTTCTGGCAATCAGCCCCAGCATTTT,CASSLNGVSGNQPQHF
TRBD2,TRBV19,TRBJ2-7,-,TGTGCCAGTAGTATGACTAGCGGGGGGTACGAGCAGTACTTC,CASSMTSGGYEQYF
TRBD2,TRBV4-2,TRBJ2-2,-,TGTGCCAGCAGCCAAGATTTGGGGGGGACCGGGGAGCTGTTTTTT,CASSQDLGGTGELFF
-,TRBV9,TRBJ2-5,-,TGTGCCAGCGGGTCAGTTGAGACCCAGTACTTC,CASGSVETQYF
-,TRBV29-1,TRBJ1-3,-,TGCAGCGTCCTATTTCTGACAGCTAACTCTGGAAACACCATATATTTT,CSVLFLTANSGNTIYF
-,TRBV7-9,TRBJ2-3,-,TGTGCCAGCAGCCCTGACTTTGCCACAGATACGCAGTATTTT,CASSPDFATDTQYF
TRBD1,TRBV5-1,TRBJ1-1,-,TGCGCCAGCAGCTCGACAGGGCGGACTGAAGCTTTCTTT,CASSSTGRTEAFF
TRBD2,TRBV7-9,TRBJ2-2,-,TGTGCCAGCAGCTTCGGCGGACTAGCGGGAGGTTGGAGGGAGCTGTTTTTT,CASSFGGLAGGWRELFF
-,TRBV4-2,TRBJ1-2,few,TGTGCCAGCAGCCAAGAGGCGGGGGCCTATGGCTACACCTTC,CASSQEAGAYGYTF
TRBD2,TRBV2,TRBJ2-3,-,TGTGCCAGCAGTGCCCATAGCGGGAGGGATTTCGCAGATACGCAGTATTTT,CASSAHSGRDFADTQYF
TRBD2,TRBV5-1,TRBJ2-2,-,TGCGCCAGCACCACCGTCCCGGGGGGGGCCGCAAACACCGGGGAGCTGTTTTTT,CASTTVPGGAANTGELFF
-,TRBV29-1,TRBJ2-7,once,TGCAGCGTTGAAGATCTGCCCGGGGAGCAGTACTTC,CSVEDLPGEQYF
-,TRBV14,TRBJ1-1,-,TGTGCCAGCAGCCAAGTTTTCAGGGCCACTGAAGCTTTCTTT,CASSQVFRATEAFF
-,TRBV23-1,TRBJ2-3,-,TGCGCCAGCCCGTTACCTGGCAGGCCTAGCACAGATACGCAGTATTTT,CASPLPGRPSTDTQYF
-,TRBV11-3,TRBJ1-3,once,TGTGCCAGCAGCACATCTATTCTGTTCTCTGGAAACACCATATATTTT,CASSTSILFSGNTIYF
-,TRBV13,TRBJ1-2,-,TGTGCCAGCAGCTTAGGAGGCGGGGGCTACACCTTC,CASSLGGGGYTF